This TCR beta chain was sequenced in a study of cytomegalovirus exposure and HLA in healthy donors. Study context: There were just under 400 genotyped donors. Of these, about 81% fell in the genetic ancestry cluster associated with self-reported Caucasian donors. The study, taken as a whole, reports: In terms of immune exposure information, only CMV serostatus was available. Most of the CMV-associated TCR beta chains (in a later analysis) appeared to be HLA-restricted.

Germline V gene data show CDR1 as WNHNN and CDR2 as SYGVQD (reference sequence). V was clipped by 3 bases and J by 4 bases, with 10 bases between them. The CDR3 runs 14 residues. Use of 60 Vbeta and 13 Jbeta primers characterized the PCR. Method: immunoSEQ multiplex PCR; TCRdb's copy keeps in-frame clones and lacks some. The sample consists of roughly 100,000 clones, roughly 82% of them appearing once. Notes on this clone: The antigen remains unidentified.

Healthy bone marrow donors made up the cohort. The sequencing sample was made of PBMCs. This chain joins TRBV10-1 and TRBJ1-5; D ambiguous. This TCR was sampled from a man under 40 in good health and CMV-seropositive. CDR3 protein: CASSEEGLNQPQHF. The CDR3 nucleotides are TGCGCCAGCAGTGAAGAGGGCCTGAATCAGCCCCAGCATTTT.